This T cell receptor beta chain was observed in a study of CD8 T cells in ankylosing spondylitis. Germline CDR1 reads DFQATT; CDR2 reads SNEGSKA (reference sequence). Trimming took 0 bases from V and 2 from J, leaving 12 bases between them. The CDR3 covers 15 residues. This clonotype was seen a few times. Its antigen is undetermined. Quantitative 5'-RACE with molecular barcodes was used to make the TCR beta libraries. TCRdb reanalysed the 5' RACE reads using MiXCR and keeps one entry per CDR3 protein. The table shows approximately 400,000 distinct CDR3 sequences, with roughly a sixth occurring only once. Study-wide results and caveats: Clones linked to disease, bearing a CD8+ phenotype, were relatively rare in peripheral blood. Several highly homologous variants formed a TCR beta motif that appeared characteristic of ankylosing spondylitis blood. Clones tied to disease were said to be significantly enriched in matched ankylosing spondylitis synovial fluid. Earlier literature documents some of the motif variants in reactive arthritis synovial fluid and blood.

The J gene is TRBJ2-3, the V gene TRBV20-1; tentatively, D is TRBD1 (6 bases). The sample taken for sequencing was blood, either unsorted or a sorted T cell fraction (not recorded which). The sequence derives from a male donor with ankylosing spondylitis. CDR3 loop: CSARDVRTATDTQYF. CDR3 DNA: TGCAGTGCTAGAGATGTCCGGACAGCCACAGATACGCAGTATTTT.